This T cell receptor (beta chain) is drawn from a study of cytomegalovirus exposure and HLA in healthy donors. CDR1 is SGHTA and CDR2 is FQGNSA in the germline V gene. This CDR3 region has 15 residues. J was trimmed by 5 bases and V by 2 bases; bases with no gene match: 6. The data were produced by immunoSEQ multiplex PCR, yet TCRdb's version contains in-frame clones alone and is incomplete. The sample has more than 200,000 clones, about 90% seen once. The sequenced material came from PBMCs. This TCR came from a man aged 18 to 35 in good health and CMV-seropositive. The chain employs TRBV7-2 and TRBJ2-1, with 7 bases fitting TRBD2. The CDR3, as DNA: TGTGCCAGCAGCTTAATCCCAGCGGGAAACAATGAGCAGTTCTTC. Translating it yields CASSLIPAGNNEQFF.